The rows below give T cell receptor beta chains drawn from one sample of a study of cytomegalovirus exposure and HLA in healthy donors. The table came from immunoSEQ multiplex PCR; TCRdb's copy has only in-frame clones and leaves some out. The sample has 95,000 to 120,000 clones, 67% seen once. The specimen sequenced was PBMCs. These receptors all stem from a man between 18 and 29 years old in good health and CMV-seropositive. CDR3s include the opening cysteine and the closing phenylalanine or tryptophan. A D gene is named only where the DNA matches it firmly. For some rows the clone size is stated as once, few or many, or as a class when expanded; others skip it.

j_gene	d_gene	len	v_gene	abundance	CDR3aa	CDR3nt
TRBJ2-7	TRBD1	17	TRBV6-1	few	CASSERGRGTGGFEQYF	TGTGCCAGCAGTGAAAGGGGACGAGGGACAGGGGGCTTCGAGCAGTACTTC
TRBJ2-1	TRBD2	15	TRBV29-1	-	CSVEYQGTSFNEQFF	TGCAGCGTTGAATATCAAGGGACTAGTTTCAATGAGCAGTTCTTC
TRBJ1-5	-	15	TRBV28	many	CASSLMGASNQPQHF	TGTGCCAGCAGTTTAATGGGGGCAAGCAATCAGCCCCAGCATTTT
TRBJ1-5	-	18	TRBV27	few	CASSSRRPVDYSNQPQHF	TGTGCCAGCAGTTCGAGGCGGCCTGTGGACTATAGCAATCAGCCCCAGCATTTT
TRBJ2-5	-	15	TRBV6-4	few	CASSGEAGGQETQYF	TGTGCCAGCAGTGGGGAGGCAGGGGGACAAGAGACCCAGTACTTC
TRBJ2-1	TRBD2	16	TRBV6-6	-	CASISAGGGSYNEQFF	TGTGCCAGCATCTCTGCTGGGGGGGGCTCCTACAATGAGCAGTTCTTC
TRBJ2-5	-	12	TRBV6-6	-	CASEGVQETQYF	TGTGCCAGCGAGGGAGTACAAGAGACCCAGTACTTC
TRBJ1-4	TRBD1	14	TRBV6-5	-	CASSYGTVNEKLFF	TGTGCCAGCAGTTACGGGACAGTTAATGAAAAACTGTTTTTT
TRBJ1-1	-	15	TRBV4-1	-	CASSQDLGPNTEAFF	TGCGCCAGCAGCCAAGATCTAGGCCCGAACACTGAAGCTTTCTTT
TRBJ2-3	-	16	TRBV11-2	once	CASRPIIAGITDTQYF	TGTGCCAGCAGACCGATCATCGCGGGGATCACAGATACGCAGTATTTT
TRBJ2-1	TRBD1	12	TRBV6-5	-	CASGQVYNEQFF	TGTGCCAGCGGACAGGTTTACAATGAGCAGTTCTTC
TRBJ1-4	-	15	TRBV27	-	CASSFVAGGSEKLFF	TGTGCCAGCAGTTTTGTGGCGGGGGGCAGTGAAAAACTGTTTTTT
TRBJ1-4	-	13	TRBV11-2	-	CASSLRVDEKLFF	TGTGCCAGCAGCTTGCGGGTGGATGAAAAACTGTTTTTT
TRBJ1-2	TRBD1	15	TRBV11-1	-	CASSAVGQGLIGYTF	TGTGCCAGCAGCGCAGTCGGACAGGGACTTATTGGCTACACCTTC
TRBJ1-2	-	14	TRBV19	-	CASSPDRRAYGYTF	TGTGCCAGTAGTCCCGATCGGAGGGCCTATGGCTACACCTTC
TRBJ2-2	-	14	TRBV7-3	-	CASSPHSNTGELFF	TGTGCCAGCAGCCCCCATTCGAACACCGGGGAGCTGTTTTTT
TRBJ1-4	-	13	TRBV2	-	CASAGFSSEKLFF	TGTGCCAGCGCCGGGTTCTCTAGTGAAAAACTGTTTTTT
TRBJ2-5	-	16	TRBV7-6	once	CASSPEGTLGGETQYF	TGTGCCAGCAGCCCCGAGGGCACTCTGGGGGGAGAGACCCAGTACTTC
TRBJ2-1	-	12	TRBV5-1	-	CASSLANNEQFF	TGCGCCAGCAGCTTGGCTAACAATGAGCAGTTCTTC
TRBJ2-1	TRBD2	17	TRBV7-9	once	CASSSPWIAGGDNEQFF	TGTGCCAGCAGCTCGCCTTGGATAGCGGGGGGCGACAATGAGCAGTTCTTC